This record looks at one TCR beta chain sequence and its context. What it binds is unknown. This clone may be a read error of a much larger clone one base away. Naive CD4+ T cells were purified with Tregs depleted by CD25. Findings and limits, study-wide: Tumor-infiltrating Treg TCR alpha and beta sequences overlapped most with tumor naive CD4+ T cells, then blood naive. Whole repertoires were not studied in the larger cohort, only one V-J beta rearrangement.

The germline V and J ends were trimmed by 5 bases and 4 bases, with 11 bases remaining between them. Germline assignment: CDR1 MNHEY and CDR2 SVGAGI. This CDR3 contains 13 residues. Constant-region reverse primers amplified full-length variable regions, followed by semi-nested Nested Universal Primer A PCR. TCRdb redid the calling of the 5' RACE reads with MiXCR, one entry per CDR3 protein. The repertoire holds some 8,400 distinct CDR3 sequences, under 35% seen once, with 3.5% to 5% in the top ten. The origin of this receptor is a female donor with breast cancer. Sequenced input: naive CD4+ T cells sorted from a lymph node. Subset specified: naive CD4+ T cells, CD4+CD45RA+CD25-. The chain employs TRBV6-5 and TRBJ1-1, with D maybe TRBD1 (6 bases). The CDR3 spells CASSKGEGTEAFF. CDR3 in DNA: TGTGCCAGCAGTAAGGGGGAAGGCACTGAAGCTTTCTTT.